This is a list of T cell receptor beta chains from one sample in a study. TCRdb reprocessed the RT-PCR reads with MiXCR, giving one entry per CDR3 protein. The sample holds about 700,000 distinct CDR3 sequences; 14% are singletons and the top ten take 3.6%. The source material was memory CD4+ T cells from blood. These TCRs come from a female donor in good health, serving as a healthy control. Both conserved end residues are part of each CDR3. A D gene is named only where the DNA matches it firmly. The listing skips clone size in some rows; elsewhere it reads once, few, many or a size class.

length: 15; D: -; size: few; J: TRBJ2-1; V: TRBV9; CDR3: CASSVAPGYYNEQFF; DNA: TGTGCCAGCAGCGTAGCGCCGGGGTACTACAATGAGCAGTTCTTC
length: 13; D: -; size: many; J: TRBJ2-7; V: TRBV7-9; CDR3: CASSFTAGHEQYF; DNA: TGTGCCAGCAGCTTCACGGCGGGCCACGAGCAGTACTTC
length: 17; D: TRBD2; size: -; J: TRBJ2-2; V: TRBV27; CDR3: CASSLGRARANTGELFF; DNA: TGTGCCAGCAGTTTAGGGAGGGCCAGGGCGAACACCGGGGAGCTGTTTTTT
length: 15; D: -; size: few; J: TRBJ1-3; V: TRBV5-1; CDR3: CASGEQGGKGNTIYF; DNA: TGCGCCAGCGGAGAACAGGGTGGTAAAGGAAACACCATATATTTT
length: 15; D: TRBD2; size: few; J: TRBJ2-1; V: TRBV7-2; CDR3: CASSTERDYYNEQFF; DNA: TGTGCCAGCAGCACCGAGCGGGACTACTACAATGAGCAGTTCTTC
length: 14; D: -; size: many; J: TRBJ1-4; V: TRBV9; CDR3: CASSVTATNEKLFF; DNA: TGTGCCAGCAGCGTTACGGCAACTAATGAAAAACTGTTTTTT
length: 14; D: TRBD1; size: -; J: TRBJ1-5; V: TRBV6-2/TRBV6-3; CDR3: CASTQTGQGGPQHF; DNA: TGTGCCAGCACCCAAACTGGACAGGGGGGACCCCAGCATTTT
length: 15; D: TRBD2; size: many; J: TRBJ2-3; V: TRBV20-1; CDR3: CRAGVISGSTDTQYF; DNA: TGCAGGGCGGGGGTAATTAGCGGGAGTACAGATACGCAGTATTTT
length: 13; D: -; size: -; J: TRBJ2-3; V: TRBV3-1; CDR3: CASSLATTDTQYF; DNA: TGTGCCAGCAGCCTCGCGACCACAGATACGCAGTATTTT
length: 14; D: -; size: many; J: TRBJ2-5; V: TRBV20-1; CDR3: CSARDRRKGETQYF; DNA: TGCAGTGCTAGAGATCGTCGGAAGGGAGAGACCCAGTACTTC
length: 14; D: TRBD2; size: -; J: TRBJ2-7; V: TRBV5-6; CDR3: CASNLGLTTYEQYF; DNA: TGTGCCAGCAATTTGGGACTAACGACCTACGAGCAGTACTTC